This paragraph covers one TCR beta chain sequence. The antigen is unknown. The source of the sample is a study of Ad26.COV2.S vaccination and SARS-CoV-2 variants. At the level of the study: The study gave Ad26.COV2.S intramuscularly, once or twice 56 days apart. Study results and caveats: The placebo group had lower spike-specific TCR breadth than the vaccine recipients did.

V was pared by 0 bases and J by 2 bases, with 1 base between. The germline V gene encodes CDR1 SGHRS and CDR2 YFSETQ. This CDR3 has 12 residues. Generated by immunoSEQ multiplex PCR, the TCRdb table keeps only in-frame clones and is missing some. The table lists approximately 350,000 clones, roughly 80% of them singletons. The treatment is: some 19 received Ad26.COV2.S at low or high dose, single or two shots; 5 received placebo; per-sample allocation not given. Specimen acquisition occurred on day 63 following the initial vaccine or placebo injection. The donor's status was that of an adult aged 18-55 years in Boston.

The chain uses TRBV5-1 and TRBJ2-3; D gene unclear. The source was peripheral blood, collected in a trial of Ad26.COV2.S vaccine versus placebo. This receptor was taken from a person aged 18-60 years who received the Ad26.COV2.S COVID-19 vaccine or a placebo. The CDR3 region is CASSLVTDTQYF. CDR3 coding DNA: TGCGCCAGCAGCTTGGTCACAGATACGCAGTATTTT.